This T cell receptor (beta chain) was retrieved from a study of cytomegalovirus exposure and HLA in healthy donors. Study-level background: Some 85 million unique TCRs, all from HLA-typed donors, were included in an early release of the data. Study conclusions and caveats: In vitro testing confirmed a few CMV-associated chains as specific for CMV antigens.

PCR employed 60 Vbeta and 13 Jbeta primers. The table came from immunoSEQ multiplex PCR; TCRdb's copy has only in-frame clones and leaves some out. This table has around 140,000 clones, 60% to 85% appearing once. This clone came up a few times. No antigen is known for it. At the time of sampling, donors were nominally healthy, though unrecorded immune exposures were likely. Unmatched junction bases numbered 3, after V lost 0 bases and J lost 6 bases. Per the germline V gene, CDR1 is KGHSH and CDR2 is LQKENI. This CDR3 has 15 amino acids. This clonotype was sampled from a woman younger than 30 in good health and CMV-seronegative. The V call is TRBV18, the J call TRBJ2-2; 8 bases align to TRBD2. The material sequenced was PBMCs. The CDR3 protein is CASSPPRTSPGELFF. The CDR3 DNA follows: TGTGCCAGCTCACCACCGAGGACTAGCCCCGGGGAGCTGTTTTTT.